Each of the 24 T cell receptor beta chains below was sequenced from the same sample in a study of T cells after yellow fever vaccination. MiXCR, applied by TCRdb to the 5' RACE reads, yields one record per CDR3 protein. The sample includes a few hundred thousand distinct CDR3 sequences, 11% of them seen just once. This specimen consisted of PBMCs, obtained on the day of the first yellow fever vaccination. The receptors shown here come from a man in his late teens or twenties who received the YFV17D yellow fever vaccine.

The rearrangement links TRBV10-3 to TRBJ1-6, with D possibly being TRBD1 (6 bases). The V gene lost 7 bases and the J gene lost 10 bases, with 17 bases spanning the gap. Germline loops: CDR1 ENHRY, CDR2 SYGVKD. CDR3 length: 14 amino acids. The chain's CDR3 is CAITGEPGGSPLHF. The CDR3 bases are TGTGCCATCACTGGAGAGCCGGGGGGCTCACCCCTCCACTTT.

This clonotype occurred a few times. This chain links TRBV4-2 with TRBJ2-7; TRBD1 aligns across 7 bases. V was pared by 0 bases and J by 2 bases, with 1 base of the junction left unmatched. The CDR3 consists of 14 residues. The germline gives CDR1 LGHNA, CDR2 YNFKEQ. The CDR3 spells CASSQDGQAYEQYF. The CDR3 DNA sequence: TGTGCCAGCAGCCAAGACGGACAGGCCTACGAGCAGTACTTC.

This clonotype was counted a few times. The CDR3 coding sequence is TGCGCCAGCAGCCAAGAGGCGTATTGGGAAATTGAAGCTTTCTTT. Amino acids: CASSQEAYWEIEAFF. The chain links TRBV4-1 to TRBJ1-1; D is unresolved. The CDR3 spans 15 residues. Germline V gene lookup returns CDR1 MGHRA and CDR2 YSYEKL. Trimming removed 0 bases at V and 7 bases at J, with 15 bases between.

This chain uses TRBV2 with TRBJ1-1; D is ambiguous. The CDR3 consists of 13 residues. Trimming pared 0 bases from V and 7 bases from J, leaving 9 bases between. In germline, CDR1 is SNHLY, CDR2 FYNNEI. The CDR3 reads CASSEARLVEAFF. CDR3 nucleotides: TGTGCCAGCAGTGAAGCCAGACTCGTTGAAGCTTTCTTT.

In this sample, this clonotype turned up a few times. CDR3 sequence reads: CASSLWTGGAETQYF. The CDR3 DNA reads as TGTGCCAGCAGTTTATGGACAGGGGGCGCGGAGACCCAGTACTTC. The J gene is TRBJ2-5, the V gene TRBV27; 11 bases fit TRBD1. Germline CDR1 and CDR2: MNHEY and SMNVEV (reference sequence). The CDR3 contains 15 residues. V gave up 1 base and J gave up 5 bases; unmatched junction bases: 3.

This clonotype was detected a few times. The rearrangement links TRBV4-3 to TRBJ2-6, with D unresolved. The germline V and J ends were trimmed by 0 bases and 0 bases, with 15 bases remaining between them. The CDR3 totals 19 residues. Germline values: CDR1 LGHNA, CDR2 YSLEER. The CDR3 DNA sequence: TGCGCCAGCAGCCAAGATCTGGCAGCTTACTTCTCTGGGGCCAACGTCCTGACTTTC. Its protein is CASSQDLAAYFSGANVLTF.

The gene calls are TRBV11-2 and TRBJ1-1, with 9 bases matching TRBD1. V lost 5 bases to trimming and J lost 5 bases; unmatched junction nucleotides: 9. Germline values: CDR1 SGHAT, CDR2 FQNNGV. CDR3 length: 15 amino acids. This CDR3 reads CASSALDRGGTEAFF. In DNA, the CDR3 is TGTGCCAGCAGCGCATTGGACAGGGGAGGAACTGAAGCTTTCTTT.

The chain combines TRBV6-2 or TRBV6-3 with TRBJ2-5; D gene ambiguous. Trimming took off 8 bases at V and 7 bases at J, with 11 bases between the two ends. Per the germline V gene, CDR1 is MNHEY and CDR2 is SVGEGT. This CDR3 contains 11 residues. The CDR3 region has the DNA TGTGCCAGCTCCCCGCATTGGACCCAGTACTTC. Protein sequence: CASSPHWTQYF.

Many counts were recorded for this clonotype. The V and J genes are TRBV7-9 and TRBJ2-3; 9 bases agree with TRBD1. V gave up 5 bases and J gave up 2 bases; unmatched junction bases: 8. Germline-derived CDR1 and CDR2 are SEHNR and FQNEAQ (reference sequence). The CDR3 is 16 amino acids. CDR3 DNA: TGTGCCAGCAGCGCCGCGACAGGGGGTCACACAGATACGCAGTATTTT. The encoded protein is CASSAATGGHTDTQYF.

This clonotype appeared a few times. J is TRBJ2-3 and V is TRBV5-1, with TRBD2 identical over 8 bases. Germline trimming cut 0 bases from V and 4 bases from J; bases unmatched to any gene: 4. CDR1 SGHRS and CDR2 YFSETQ come from the germline V gene. The CDR3 sequence is 15 residues long. The CDR3 protein is CASSLDGGAADTQYF. The CDR3 bases are TGCGCCAGCAGCTTGGACGGGGGGGCTGCAGATACGCAGTATTTT.

This clonotype was seen at least ten times. This chain connects TRBV12-3 or TRBV12-4 to TRBJ1-2, with D possibly TRBD1 on 5 matching bases. V lost 7 bases to trimming and J lost 0 bases, with 9 bases between them. This CDR3 comprises 13 residues. This CDR3 is CASTRRANYGYTF. The CDR3, as DNA: TGTGCCAGCACTCGCAGGGCTAACTATGGCTACACCTTC.

This clonotype turned up a few times. The chain is built from TRBV12-3 or TRBV12-4 and TRBJ1-5, with D hard to call. This CDR3 has 16 amino acids. Trimming stripped 6 bases from V and 3 bases from J, with 18 bases between. The CDR3 nucleotides are TGTGCCAGCAGCACCTATCGGGGAGAACTCAATCAGCCCCAGCATTTT. This translates into CASSTYRGELNQPQHF.

The chain links TRBV5-4 to TRBJ1-1; the D is unclear. Germline assignment: CDR1 SGHNT and CDR2 YYREEE (reference sequence). The V end was cut by 3 bases, the J end by 3 bases, with 9 bases between. This CDR3 has 13 amino acids. The CDR3 loop reads CASSSLADTEAFF. The CDR3 DNA reads TGTGCCAGCAGCTCATTGGCAGACACTGAAGCTTTCTTT.

This clonotype has at least ten counts. This rearrangement joins TRBV18 to TRBJ2-1; 10 nucleotides agree with TRBD2. The V gene end was trimmed by 0 bases and the J gene end by 9 bases; junction bases not matched to a gene: 5. The CDR3 consists of 15 residues. Germline CDR1 and CDR2: KGHSH and LQKENI. Written as DNA, the CDR3 is TGTGCCAGCTCACCACCCCAGCGGGGGGGCGGTGAGCAGTTCTTC. Protein product: CASSPPQRGGGEQFF.

This clonotype was counted between two and nine times. The chain combines TRBV27 with TRBJ2-1; D gene uncertain. The CDR3 extends over 13 amino acids. Germline-derived CDR1 and CDR2 are MNHEY and SMNVEV (reference sequence). The V end lost 6 bases, the J end lost 10 bases, and 16 bases lay between the germline ends. The CDR3 loop reads CASSLGSRIEQFF. CDR3 DNA sequence: TGTGCCAGCAGCCTTGGGTCGAGGATAGAGCAGTTCTTC.

The genes are TRBV12-3 or TRBV12-4 and TRBJ1-1, with 7 bases identical to TRBD1. V was pared by 4 bases and J by 1 base, with 3 bases of the junction left unmatched. CDR3 length equals 14 residues. DNA of the CDR3: TGTGCCAGCAGTTCGACAGGGAAGAACACTGAAGCTTTCTTT. Protein sequence: CASSSTGKNTEAFF.

The gene calls are TRBV5-5 and TRBJ2-7, with D uncertain. Germline V lookup: CDR1 SGHKS, CDR2 YYEKEE (reference sequence). The CDR3 contains 13 residues. Trimming stripped 4 bases from V and 0 bases from J, with 8 bases between. CDR3 bases: TGTGCCAGCAGCGTCGGCCTCTCCTACGAGCAGTACTTC. This codes for CASSVGLSYEQYF.

The chain recombines TRBV11-3 with TRBJ2-2; the D gene could be TRBD1 or TRBD2 (6 bases each). This CDR3 spans 16 amino acids. From germline, CDR1 is SGHNT and CDR2 YENEEA. The germline V and J ends were trimmed by 5 bases and 7 bases, with 20 bases remaining between them. For the CDR3, the DNA is TGTGCCAGCAGCCCCGGGGGCAGTGGTGCGAACGGGGAGCTGTTTTTT. Its protein product is CASSPGGSGANGELFF.

This clonotype was seen only a few times. This chain joins TRBV2 and TRBJ2-1; D may be TRBD1 or TRBD2 (6 bases each). Germline values: CDR1 SNHLY, CDR2 FYNNEI. The CDR3 runs 13 residues. The V and J ends lost 7 bases and 9 bases respectively, with 16 bases between them. The CDR3 is CASKTGAGGEQFF. In nucleotides, the CDR3 is TGTGCCAGCAAGACGGGGGCGGGTGGTGAGCAGTTCTTC.

This clonotype came up a few times. This rearrangement joins TRBV2 to TRBJ2-5; 7 positions match TRBD2. Germline trimming cut 4 bases from V and 5 bases from J; bases unmatched to any gene: 16. CDR3 length: 17 residues. Germline V lookup: CDR1 SNHLY, CDR2 FYNNEI. CDR3 sequence: CASSVLPVTGGGETQYF. CDR3 DNA sequence: TGTGCCAGCAGTGTCTTACCGGTGACGGGGGGAGGCGAGACCCAGTACTTC.

V usage is TRBV7-2 and J usage is TRBJ2-1, with D maybe TRBD2 (6 bases). The CDR3 covers 13 residues. V dropped 3 bases and J dropped 12 bases, with 15 bases sitting between them. Per germline, CDR1 SGHTA and CDR2 FQGNSA. This CDR3 reads CASSFGTEGGQFF. CDR3 in DNA: TGTGCCAGCAGCTTCGGGACGGAGGGTGGGCAGTTCTTC. Combining the CDR3 with reference TRBV7-2 and TRBJ2-1 gives the whole variable domain GAGVSQSPSNKVTEKGKDVELRCDPISGHTALYWYRQSLGQGLEFLIYFQGNSAPDKSGLPSDRFSAERTGGSVSTLTIQRTQQEDSAVYLCASSFGTEGGQFFGPGTRLTVL.

The chain carries TRBV6-1 and TRBJ2-3; a possible D gene is TRBD2 (7 bases). The CDR3 contains 16 residues. CDR1 is MNHNS and CDR2 is SASEGT in the germline V gene. Trimming took off 6 bases at V and 5 bases at J, with 21 bases between the two ends. CDR3 amino acids: CASRTVAGADLDTQYF. In nucleotides, the CDR3 is TGTGCCAGCAGGACAGTCGCGGGGGCCGATTTAGATACGCAGTATTTT.

This chain joins TRBV5-4 and TRBJ2-3; D unclear. Trimming cost V 4 bases and J 3 bases, with 15 bases left between them. The CDR3 is made up of 15 amino acids. CDR1 is SGHNT and CDR2 is YYREEE in the germline V gene (reference sequence). The CDR3 region is CASSVVSRETDTQYF. CDR3 DNA: TGTGCCAGCAGCGTCGTTAGTCGAGAAACAGATACGCAGTATTTT.

This clonotype was observed many times. This chain uses TRBV5-1 with TRBJ1-4; 7 bases align to TRBD1. Germline V lookup: CDR1 SGHRS, CDR2 YFSETQ. The CDR3 is made up of 15 amino acids. Trimming removed 4 bases from V and 8 bases from J; junction bases left unmatched: 11. CDR3 nucleotide sequence: TGCGCCAGCAGCCCGCTGACAGGGATTGAGGAAAAACTGTTTTTT. Translated: CASSPLTGIEEKLFF.